These T cell receptor beta chains were read from a single sample in a study of blood T cells in healthy people across ages. A single record per CDR3 protein comes from TCRdb applying MiXCR to the 5' RACE reads. The data contain about 1.4 million distinct CDR3 sequences, 55% to 75% of them singletons. The sample comprised blood. Every receptor here comes from a man between 18 and 35 years old in good health. The CDR3 runs from the conserved cysteine through the conserved F or W. A D gene is named only where the DNA matches it firmly. Where a row states a size, it is once, few, many or the class of an expanded clone; other rows omit it.

v_call,clone_size,d_call,j_call,cdr3_nt,cdr3_aa
TRBV6-2/TRBV6-3,.,.,TRBJ1-2,TGTGCCAGCAGCTTTATCGACAGGCGCGATCATGGCTACACCTTC,CASSFIDRRDHGYTF
TRBV5-1,.,TRBD1,TRBJ2-7,TGCGCCAGCAGGAGACCCGGGGACAGGCCCTACGAGCAGTACTTC,CASRRPGDRPYEQYF
TRBV20-1,few,.,TRBJ2-1,TGCAGTGCTAGTAATCGGGTAGCGCCCTACAATGAGCAGTTCTTC,CSASNRVAPYNEQFF
TRBV4-1,few,TRBD1,TRBJ1-4,TGCGCCAGCAGCCCACGGGCAGGGGGCGTCTTGGCTAATGAAAAACTGTTTTTT,CASSPRAGGVLANEKLFF
TRBV15,.,.,TRBJ1-2,TGTGCCACCAGCAGAGATTGGAGAGTGGCTAACTATGGCTACACCTTC,CATSRDWRVANYGYTF
TRBV11-2,.,.,TRBJ2-1,TGTGCCAGCAGCTTAGAGAGGGTTGAGCAGTTCTTC,CASSLERVEQFF
TRBV5-1,.,TRBD2,TRBJ2-1,TGCGCCAGCAGCTTGGGCGAAGCGGGAGGGCACAATGAGCAGTTCTTC,CASSLGEAGGHNEQFF
TRBV20-1,.,TRBD1,TRBJ2-5,TGCAGTGCTTTCGACAGGGTGGAGACCCAGTACTTC,CSAFDRVETQYF
TRBV12-3/TRBV12-4,.,TRBD2,TRBJ2-5,TGTGCCAGCAGTTTTATGGGACTAACCCAAGAGACCCAGTACTTC,CASSFMGLTQETQYF
TRBV27,.,.,TRBJ2-7,TGTGCCAGCAGTCCCGCCGACAATCCCTCCTACGAGCAGTACTTC,CASSPADNPSYEQYF
TRBV3-1,once,TRBD2,TRBJ2-7,TGTGCCAGCAGCCCCTTTGCTAGCGGGCCCTACGAGCAGTACTTC,CASSPFASGPYEQYF
TRBV9,.,.,TRBJ2-1,TGTGCCAGCAGCGTAAGTACAGGACCTAAGGCGCAGTTCTTC,CASSVSTGPKAQFF
TRBV29-1,.,.,TRBJ2-4,TGCAGCGTTGAAGAGAGGGGTGAAAACATTCAGTACTTC,CSVEERGENIQYF
TRBV5-1,.,TRBD2,TRBJ2-7,TGCGCCAGCAGCTTGGATGGCGGGAGCGCTTCCTACGAGCAGTACTTC,CASSLDGGSASYEQYF
TRBV4-1,once,TRBD1,TRBJ1-2,TGCGCCAGCAGCCAATCGACAGGGTTACGGGGCTACACCTTC,CASSQSTGLRGYTF
TRBV20-1,.,TRBD2,TRBJ2-1,TGCAGTGCTAGAAGTCCGAGACTAGCCCTCTACAATGAGCAGTTCTTC,CSARSPRLALYNEQFF
TRBV29-1,.,TRBD2,TRBJ2-6,TGCAGCGTCCCCGGGACTAGCGCTCTCTCTGGGGCCAACGTCCTGACTTTC,CSVPGTSALSGANVLTF
TRBV20-1,.,.,TRBJ1-1,TGCAGTGCTAGTAGAGAGGGAGGGCCGAACACTGAAGCTTTCTTT,CSASREGGPNTEAFF
TRBV4-3,.,.,TRBJ2-7,TGCGCCAGCAGCCAAGAGCAGTGGGGTTGGGAGCAGTACTTC,CASSQEQWGWEQYF
TRBV29-1,few,.,TRBJ1-1,TGCAGCGCCTACAGAGACACTGAAGCTTTCTTT,CSAYRDTEAFF
TRBV12-3/TRBV12-4,.,.,TRBJ2-1,TGTGCCAGCAGTCTCGACGCCGGAGATCAAGAGACCCAGTTCTTC,CASSLDAGDQETQFF
TRBV11-3,.,TRBD2,TRBJ2-3,TGTGCCAGCAGCTTAGGGACTAGCTTATCAGATACGCAGTATTTT,CASSLGTSLSDTQYF
TRBV4-3,.,.,TRBJ1-1,TGCGCCAGCAGCCAAGTACCACAGGTTGAGATGGGCACTGAAGCTTTCTTT,CASSQVPQVEMGTEAFF
TRBV4-1,.,TRBD2,TRBJ2-7,TGCGCCAGCAGCCAAGGGGGACTAGCGGGAGGAGACGAGCAGTACTTC,CASSQGGLAGGDEQYF
TRBV7-2,.,.,TRBJ1-2,TGTGCCAGCAGCTTAGAGGCGGGAAAATTCTATGGCTACACCTTC,CASSLEAGKFYGYTF
TRBV12-5,.,.,TRBJ2-7,TGTGCTAGTGCCTTATCGTCCGGCAGTCCCAGCTACGAGCAGTACTTC,CASALSSGSPSYEQYF